These 23 T cell receptor beta chains came from one sample sequenced in a study of response to subunit inactivated influenza vaccine. TCRdb recomputed calls from the RT-PCR reads with MiXCR, one row per CDR3 protein. This sample yields 150,000 to 200,000 distinct CDR3 sequences, of which approximately 12% are seen a single time; 25% to 30% belongs to the top ten. This sample also appeared in a second study, on T cells expressing NK-cell markers. Turning to that study: Template switching by 5'RACE with UMIs generated the TCR beta cDNA.

Sequencing was performed on CD8+ T cells sorted from PBMCs, taken about 11 days after vaccination. The receptors derive from a man aged 45-60 years who received an inactivated influenza vaccine.

This clonotype was counted at least ten times. V gene TRBV20-1 combines with J gene TRBJ2-1, with 10 bases that match TRBD2. Losses at the gene ends were 1 base for V and 4 bases for J; bases not matched to a gene: 4. This CDR3 contains 15 residues. Per the germline V gene, CDR1 is DFQATT and CDR2 is SNEGSKA (reference sequence). This CDR3 reads CSARGSGGAYNEQFF. For the CDR3, the DNA is TGCAGTGCTAGAGGGAGCGGGGGGGCGTACAATGAGCAGTTCTTC.

The rearrangement links TRBV9 to TRBJ2-4, with TRBD2 as a possible D gene (5 bases). CDR3 length equals 16 residues. Trimming took off 0 bases at V and 8 bases at J, with 18 bases between the two ends. Germline CDR1 SGDLS, CDR2 YYNGEE. CDR3 coding DNA: TGTGCCAGCAGCGTAGGGGGAGAAACGATTGGAGACATTCAGTACTTC. Amino acid sequence: CASSVGGETIGDIQYF.

This clonotype was recorded a few times. The chain uses TRBV28 and TRBJ2-3, with D possibly being TRBD1 or TRBD2 (5 bases each). The ends were cut back, 2 bases at V and 2 bases at J, with 11 bases in the middle. Germline V gene sequence: CDR1 MDHEN, CDR2 SYDVKM. The CDR3 is 15 amino acids. CDR3: CASSLRGPPTDTQYF. CDR3 in DNA: TGTGCCAGCAGTTTAAGGGGACCCCCCACAGATACGCAGTATTTT.

This clonotype was counted only a few times. V gene TRBV28 combines with J gene TRBJ2-7; the match to TRBD2 covers 8 bases. The CDR3 has 19 residues. Germline V CDR1 and CDR2: MDHEN, SYDVKM. V trimming: 1 base; J trimming: 0 bases; junction bases outside the gene matches: 14. The CDR3 region has the DNA TGTGCCAGCAGTTTATACCTTAGGGAAGCGGGGGCCCTCTCCTACGAGCAGTACTTC. As protein: CASSLYLREAGALSYEQYF.

The chain combines TRBV4-3 with TRBJ2-7, with D perhaps TRBD1 (5 bases). The germline V gene has CDR1 LGHNA and CDR2 YSLEER. Trimming shortened V by 0 bases and J by 4 bases, and 10 bases separated the two germline ends. The CDR3 has 14 amino acids. The CDR3 coding sequence is TGCGCCAGCAGCCAAGATATGCAGGGTTACGAGCAGTACTTC. Translating it yields CASSQDMQGYEQYF.

This clonotype has a handful of counts. The chain employs TRBV5-6 and TRBJ1-1, with TRBD1 identical over 9 bases. CDR1 SGHDT and CDR2 YYEEEE come from the germline V gene. After removal of 2 bases from V and 6 bases from J, the junction contained 2 bases not matched to a gene. The CDR3 extends over 13 amino acids. CDR3 sequence reads: CASSFRTGAEAFF. The CDR3 nucleotides read TGTGCCAGCAGCTTCCGGACAGGGGCTGAAGCTTTCTTT. The full variable domain, its missing parts supplied by reference TRBV5-6 and TRBJ1-1, is DAGVTQSPTHLIKTRGQQVTLRCSPKSGHDTVSWYQQALGQGPQFIFQYYEEEERQRGNFPDRFSGHQFPNYSSELNVNALLLGDSALYLCASSFRTGAEAFFGQGTRLTVV.

The chain joins TRBV4-2 to TRBJ2-1; no clear D. Trimming left V 6 bases short and J 8 bases short, with 11 bases between. The CDR3 sequence is 12 residues long. Germline assignment: CDR1 LGHNA and CDR2 YNFKEQ. The CDR3 nucleotides read TGTGCCAGCAGACTGGGTCCGGATGAGCAGTTCTTC. Translating gives CASRLGPDEQFF.

This clonotype appeared a few times. This chain joins TRBV7-9 and TRBJ2-2; D possibly uses TRBD1 or TRBD2 (5 bases each). The CDR3 sequence is 15 residues long. Germline V gene lookup returns CDR1 SEHNR and CDR2 FQNEAQ (reference sequence). V was clipped by 5 bases and J by 4 bases, with 14 bases between them. The CDR3 here is CASSGARDGTGELFF. CDR3 nucleotide sequence: TGTGCCAGCAGCGGGGCCAGGGACGGCACCGGGGAGCTGTTTTTT.

This clonotype was counted a few times. The V call is TRBV5-1, the J call TRBJ2-7; D may be TRBD1 (5 bases). Between the trimmed V and J ends, which lost 0 bases and 6 bases, there was a span of 13 bases. There are 14 residues in the CDR3. Germline V gene sequence: CDR1 SGHRS, CDR2 YFSETQ. CDR3: CASSLEAGFGEQYF. DNA for the CDR3: TGCGCCAGCAGCTTGGAGGCAGGGTTTGGCGAGCAGTACTTC.

The chain has TRBV20-1 and TRBJ2-3, with 9 bases aligning to TRBD2. Germline CDR1 reads DFQATT; CDR2 reads SNEGSKA (reference sequence). This CDR3 contains 13 residues. The CDR3, as DNA: TGCAAGAAATTAGCGGGAGAGACGGATACGCAGTATTTT. Its translation is CKKLAGETDTQYF.

This clonotype occurred a few times. The chain combines TRBV4-1 with TRBJ2-1, with D tentatively TRBD1 or TRBD2 (5 bases each). Trimming stripped 2 bases from V and 6 bases from J, with 23 bases between. CDR1 and CDR2 (germline): MGHRA, YSYEKL. There are 18 residues in the CDR3. CDR3 sequence reads: CASSQRVPGTAWGNEQFF. The DNA of the CDR3 is TGCGCCAGCAGCCAAAGGGTACCCGGGACCGCGTGGGGCAATGAGCAGTTCTTC.

The rearrangement joins TRBV7-9 to TRBJ2-7; possible D gene TRBD2, 6 bases. Per the germline V gene, CDR1 is SEHNR and CDR2 is FQNEAQ (reference sequence). V shed 4 bases and J shed 0 bases, with 10 bases lying between them. CDR3 length: 14 amino acids. The chain's CDR3 is CASSSRGISYEQYF. The CDR3 coding sequence is TGTGCCAGCAGCTCCCGGGGGATCTCCTACGAGCAGTACTTC.

This clonotype occurred many times. This chain connects TRBV7-9 to TRBJ1-1, with 7 bases fitting TRBD1. In germline, CDR1 is SEHNR, CDR2 FQNEAQ (reference sequence). J was trimmed by 1 base and V by 1 base; bases with no gene match: 3. CDR3 length equals 15 residues. Here the CDR3 reads CASSLDTGANTEAFF. CDR3 nucleotide sequence: TGTGCCAGCAGCTTAGATACAGGGGCGAACACTGAAGCTTTCTTT.

CDR3 sequence: CASDSWQETQYF. In DNA form, the CDR3 reads TGTGCCAGCGACAGCTGGCAAGAGACCCAGTACTTC. The V and J genes are TRBV2 and TRBJ2-5; possible D gene TRBD1, 5 bases. CDR1 is SNHLY, CDR2 FYNNEI, per germline. The CDR3 has 12 residues. Trimming left V 8 bases short and J 2 bases short, with 9 bases between.

This clonotype was counted only a few times. V gene TRBV7-9 combines with J gene TRBJ2-1; 15 bases are a match to TRBD2. Trimming at V came to 5 bases and at J to 8 bases, leaving 10 bases not matched to a gene. The CDR3 has 17 residues. The germline V gene encodes CDR1 SEHNR and CDR2 FQNEAQ (reference sequence). The CDR3 spells CASSQSGGTSGRYEQFF. CDR3 DNA: TGTGCCAGCAGCCAAAGCGGGGGGACTAGCGGGAGGTATGAGCAGTTCTTC.

The table lists this clonotype with many counts. V and J are TRBV5-5 and TRBJ2-1; D remains unclear. Trimming stripped 1 base from V and 4 bases from J, with 6 bases between. Germline V gives CDR1 SGHKS, CDR2 YYEKEE (reference sequence). This CDR3 region has 13 residues. Here the CDR3 DNA reads TGTGCCAGCAGCTTGTCACAGTACAATGAGCAGTTCTTC. Its translation is CASSLSQYNEQFF.

This chain joins TRBV4-1 and TRBJ2-7, with TRBD1 matching over 9 bases. The germline V gene encodes CDR1 MGHRA and CDR2 YSYEKL. The CDR3 sequence is 15 residues long. V dropped 4 bases and J dropped 5; count of bases not matched to a gene: 9. The chain's CDR3 is CASSRSGTGYNEQYF. The CDR3 region has the DNA TGCGCCAGCAGCCGCTCGGGGACAGGGTATAACGAGCAGTACTTC.

This chain connects TRBV28 to TRBJ2-2, with 7 bases lining up with TRBD2. CDR1 is MDHEN, CDR2 SYDVKM, per germline. The CDR3 sequence is 15 residues long. The V and J ends lost 3 bases and 4 bases, in that order; junction bases with no gene match: 5. CDR3 residues: CASSLLTGGTGELFF. In DNA, the CDR3 is TGTGCCAGCAGTTTGTTGACGGGAGGCACCGGGGAGCTGTTTTTT.

In this sample, this clonotype turned up many times. The chain joins TRBV2 to TRBJ2-7; a possible D gene is TRBD2 (5 bases). Germline V CDR1 and CDR2: SNHLY, FYNNEI. The CDR3 has 14 residues. Trimming took 1 base from V and 2 from J, leaving 9 bases between them. CDR3 residues: CASSEGGGTYEQYF. The CDR3 DNA follows: TGTGCCAGCAGTGAAGGAGGAGGTACCTACGAGCAGTACTTC.

This chain joins TRBV9 and TRBJ2-3; D is unclear. The CDR3 extends over 12 amino acids. In germline, CDR1 is SGDLS, CDR2 YYNGEE. V lost 0 bases to trimming and J lost 4 bases, with 3 bases between them. The CDR3 is CASSVAPDTQYF. CDR3 DNA: TGTGCCAGCAGCGTAGCTCCAGATACGCAGTATTTT.

The chain carries TRBV12-3 or TRBV12-4 and TRBJ2-3; no firm D call. This CDR3 has 15 amino acids. V lost 3 bases, J lost 2 bases, and 12 bases lay in between. The CDR3 DNA follows: TGTGCCAGCAGTTTCGAGGCCCCTGACACAGATACGCAGTATTTT. As protein: CASSFEAPDTDTQYF.

The table lists this clonotype with many counts. The V gene is TRBV10-3, the J gene TRBJ2-7; tentatively, D is TRBD2 (6 bases). The CDR3 is 13 residues long. Per the germline V gene, CDR1 is ENHRY and CDR2 is SYGVKD. CDR3 loop: CAHQSGDLNEQYF. The CDR3 DNA reads TGTGCTCATCAGTCGGGGGATTTGAACGAGCAGTACTTC.

The chain is built from TRBV7-8 and TRBJ2-7; perhaps TRBD2 as D (5 bases). The germline V and J ends were trimmed by 5 bases and 4 bases, with 15 bases remaining between them. The V gene's germline CDR1 is SGHVS and CDR2 FQNEAQ. There are 14 residues in the CDR3. In nucleotides, the CDR3 is TGTGCCAGCAGCGTGGGCCCTTCGGGATACGAGCAGTACTTC. Amino acid sequence: CASSVGPSGYEQYF.